The 22 T cell receptor beta chains reported below all come from one sample, sequenced in a study of vaccination effects on CD4 cells after COVID-19. Viral peptide pools were used in the ViraFEST assay to expand antigen-specific CD4+ T cells, and sequencing came afterward. Isolating CD4+ T cells followed about 10 days of culture. The individual was infected with SARS-CoV-2 between March and December 2020, as confirmed by PCR. Antigens for these TCRs are unknown. Repertoires were generated with immunoSEQ multiplex PCR, while TCRdb's copy carries only in-frame clones and drops some. The sample carries about 27,000 clones, 70% to 80% recorded once. This specimen was CD4+ T cells from PBMCs cultured with HCoV-NL63 spike peptides, taken before COVID-19 vaccination. All receptors come from a human donor who had a prior SARS-CoV-2 infection.

V gene TRBV4-3 combines with J gene TRBJ2-7, with 8 positions matching TRBD1. With 1 base clipped from V and 2 bases from J, the junction kept 4 bases outside the gene matches. The CDR3 runs to 15 residues. Looked up from germline, CDR1 is LGHNA and CDR2 is YSLEER. The chain's CDR3 is CASSQVRTGPYEQYF. CDR3 sequence (DNA): TGCGCCAGCAGCCAAGTCAGGACAGGGCCCTACGAGCAGTACTTC.

CDR3 residues: CASIPGQGSNQPQHF. CDR3 DNA: TGTGCCAGCATTCCGGGACAGGGAAGCAATCAGCCCCAGCATTTT. This chain links TRBV6-5 with TRBJ1-5; 9 positions match TRBD1. CDR1 and CDR2 (germline): MNHEY, SVGAGI. CDR3 length: 15 amino acids. J lost 1 base, V lost 7 bases, and 5 bases had no gene match.

This chain connects TRBV12-3 or TRBV12-4 to TRBJ2-5; no clear D. CDR3 length equals 13 residues. Between the trimmed V and J ends, which lost 6 bases and 5 bases, there was a span of 13 bases. CDR3 nucleotide sequence: TGTGCCAGCAGGGGTCAGTACGGGGAGACCCAGTACTTC. The encoded protein is CASRGQYGETQYF.

This clone has just a few counts. CDR3 coding DNA: TGTGCCAGCAGCGGAAATATGAACACTGAAGCTTTCTTT. Its translation is CASSGNMNTEAFF. The chain couples TRBV7-9 to TRBJ1-1; D gene ambiguous. The CDR3 runs to 13 residues. Trimming took 5 bases from V and 0 from J, leaving 7 bases between them. Germline CDR1 is SEHNR and CDR2 is FQNEAQ (reference sequence).

The chain uses TRBV5-5 and TRBJ2-5; 9 bases align to TRBD2. J lost 5 bases, V lost 3 bases, and 17 bases had no gene match. Germline V lookup: CDR1 SGHKS, CDR2 YYEKEE (reference sequence). The CDR3 loop spans 18 amino acids. The CDR3 DNA reads as TGTGCCAGCAGCTCCTCTCGCGGGAGGGCCTTAGCGGGGGAGACCCAGTACTTC. Translating it yields CASSSSRGRALAGETQYF.

The rearrangement links TRBV18 to TRBJ2-1, with D unresolved. The CDR3 spans 14 residues. Germline CDR1 KGHSH, CDR2 LQKENI. Trimming shortened V by 0 bases and J by 0 bases, and 3 bases separated the two germline ends. This CDR3 reads CASSPPSSYNEQFF. In DNA, the CDR3 is TGTGCCAGCTCACCACCAAGCTCCTACAATGAGCAGTTCTTC. Full variable domain (outside the CDR3, taken from reference TRBV18 and TRBJ2-1): NAGVMQNPRHLVRRRGQEARLRCSPMKGHSHVYWYRQLPEEGLKFMVYLQKENIIDESGMPKERFSAEFPKEGPSILRIQQVVRGDSAAYFCASSPPSSYNEQFFGPGTRLTVL.

The V and J genes are TRBV11-1 and TRBJ1-4; D remains unclear. From germline, CDR1 is SGHAT and CDR2 FQDESV (reference sequence). The CDR3 has 15 amino acids. Trimming pared 5 bases from V and 0 bases from J, leaving 10 bases between. CDR3 sequence (DNA): TGTGCCAGCAGCCGAGGGCGCACAACTAATGAAAAACTGTTTTTT. This gives the protein CASSRGRTTNEKLFF.

The DNA for the CDR3 is TGTGCCAGTAGTATCGGGTACAGGGGGCGCCAAGAGACCCAGTACTTC. It is translated as CASSIGYRGRQETQYF. V gene TRBV19 combines with J gene TRBJ2-5, with 9 bases identical to TRBD1. CDR1 is LNHDA, CDR2 SQIVND, per germline (reference sequence). Trimming removed 3 bases from V and 1 base from J; junction bases left unmatched: 6. The CDR3 length is 16 residues.

This chain links TRBV28 with TRBJ2-7, with D maybe TRBD2 (6 bases). The CDR3 contains 14 residues. The V gene's germline CDR1 is MDHEN and CDR2 SYDVKM. The V end lost 3 bases, the J end lost 2 bases, and 11 bases lay between the germline ends. The CDR3 DNA is TGTGCCAGCAGTTTTCCCGGGGGTGCCTACGAGCAGTACTTC. This sequence encodes CASSFPGGAYEQYF.

This chain uses TRBV2 with TRBJ1-5; 7 positions match TRBD1. The V gene's germline CDR1 is SNHLY and CDR2 FYNNEI. The length of the CDR3 is 14 residues. Trimming removed 5 bases from V and 2 bases from J; junction bases left unmatched: 3. Written as DNA, the CDR3 is TGTGCCAGCAGTTCTACAGGGGGCAATCAGCCCCAGCATTTT. Translated, it gives CASSSTGGNQPQHF.

This chain joins TRBV19 and TRBJ1-5; TRBD1 might be the D (5 bases). Trimming removed 5 bases from V and 8 bases from J, with 16 bases in between. Germline CDR1 is LNHDA and CDR2 is SQIVND (reference sequence). The CDR3 has 14 residues. The CDR3 loop is CASSPQQDPKPQHF. As DNA, the CDR3 is TGTGCCAGTAGTCCCCAACAGGACCCCAAGCCCCAGCATTTT.

The chain combines TRBV19 with TRBJ1-2; D is unclear. From germline, CDR1 is LNHDA and CDR2 SQIVND (reference sequence). Trimming stripped 1 base from V and 4 bases from J, with 16 bases between. The CDR3 has 16 residues. CDR3 loop: CASSIGSRTTLYGYTF. CDR3 bases: TGTGCCAGTAGTATAGGGAGCCGGACCACCCTCTATGGCTACACCTTC.

The rearrangement links TRBV28 to TRBJ1-5; TRBD1 is a possible D gene (6 bases). The CDR3 covers 15 residues. Trimming took off 4 bases at V and 0 bases at J, with 10 bases between the two ends. Germline loops: CDR1 MDHEN, CDR2 SYDVKM. The CDR3 DNA follows: TGTGCCAGCAGTTATACAGGGTATAGCAATCAGCCCCAGCATTTT. This codes for CASSYTGYSNQPQHF.

The rearrangement links TRBV7-2 to TRBJ2-7; D gene ambiguous. Germline V gene sequence: CDR1 SGHTA, CDR2 FQGNSA. The CDR3 loop spans 14 amino acids. V gave up 3 bases and J gave up 2 bases, with 11 bases separating them. The CDR3 sequence: CASSLMAAPYEQYF. The DNA of the CDR3 is TGTGCCAGCAGCTTGATGGCGGCCCCCTACGAGCAGTACTTC.

CDR3 amino acids: CASSEYFQQYF. In nucleotides, the CDR3 is TGTGCCAGCAGTGAATACTTCCAGCAGTACTTC. This chain uses TRBV2 with TRBJ2-7; D is undetermined. This CDR3 region has 11 residues. Trimming shortened V by 2 bases and J by 8 bases, and 7 bases separated the two germline ends. CDR1 and CDR2 from the germline V gene are SNHLY and FYNNEI. Based on the CDR3 plus reference TRBV2 and TRBJ2-7, the full variable domain is EPEVTQTPSHQVTQMGQEVILRCVPISNHLYFYWYRQILGQKVEFLVSFYNNEISEKSEIFDDQFSVERPDGSNFTLKIRSTKLEDSAMYFCASSEYFQQYFGPGTRLTVT.

This chain joins TRBV27 and TRBJ1-2; D unclear. Germline CDR1 reads MNHEY; CDR2 reads SMNVEV (reference sequence). The CDR3 extends over 15 amino acids. V lost 2 bases to trimming and J lost 2 bases, with 12 bases between them. CDR3 in amino acids: CASSLRGQVNYGYTF. CDR3 coding DNA: TGTGCCAGCAGTTTAAGAGGCCAGGTAAACTATGGCTACACCTTC.

This chain links TRBV6-5 with TRBJ2-7, with 10 nucleotides matching TRBD1. This CDR3 spans 15 amino acids. The germline CDR1 and CDR2 sequences are MNHEY and SVGAGI. With 1 base clipped from V and 5 bases from J, the junction kept 5 bases outside the gene matches. The CDR3 DNA reads as TGTGCCAGCAGTTACTTCGGGACAGGGGTCGACGAGCAGTACTTC. Translated: CASSYFGTGVDEQYF.

This rearrangement joins TRBV27 to TRBJ2-5, with D maybe TRBD1 (6 bases). There are 15 residues in the CDR3. Germline assignment: CDR1 MNHEY and CDR2 SMNVEV (reference sequence). V was pared by 6 bases and J by 5 bases, with 19 bases between. CDR3 nucleotide sequence: TGTGCCAGCAGGAAAAGAACAGGGTTTTCGGAGACCCAGTACTTC. Its protein product is CASRKRTGFSETQYF.

This clone was observed a handful of times. The V gene is TRBV7-2, the J gene TRBJ2-7; tentatively, D is TRBD2 (6 bases). Trimming took 3 bases from V and 1 from J, leaving 16 bases between them. CDR1 SGHTA and CDR2 FQGNSA come from the germline V gene. There are 16 residues in the CDR3. The CDR3 nucleotides are TGTGCCAGCAGCTTCTACGGCGGGACTTGGTCCTACGAGCAGTACTTC. Encoded protein: CASSFYGGTWSYEQYF.

The V gene is TRBV6-5, the J gene TRBJ1-1, with D possibly matching TRBD1 (5 bases). There are 14 residues in the CDR3. V lost 6 bases and J 4 bases, leaving 15 bases between the germline ends. CDR1 is MNHEY and CDR2 is SVGAGI in the germline V gene. The CDR3 DNA sequence: TGTGCCAGCAGCGCCTCCTCGGGGGGCACTGAAGCTTTCTTT. It encodes CASSASSGGTEAFF.

The chain has TRBV30 and TRBJ1-5; 9 positions agree with TRBD1. This CDR3 has 14 amino acids. J gave up 6 bases and V 3 bases, and 6 bases lay outside the gene matches. The germline V gene encodes CDR1 GTSNPN and CDR2 SVGIG (reference sequence). CDR3 residues: CAWSIGTGSQPQHF. The CDR3 DNA reads TGTGCCTGGAGCATAGGGACAGGGAGTCAGCCCCAGCATTTT.

This clone was counted only a few times. This chain connects TRBV28 to TRBJ2-7; D gene unclear. Trimming took off 6 bases at V and 7 bases at J, with 16 bases between the two ends. Germline loops: CDR1 MDHEN, CDR2 SYDVKM. The CDR3 length is 13 residues. The CDR3 protein is CASSRDWATEQYF. Here the CDR3 DNA reads TGTGCCAGCAGCAGAGATTGGGCGACTGAGCAGTACTTC.